The 32 T cell receptor beta chains reported below all come from one sample, sequenced in a study of T cell responses to AZD1222 COVID-19 vaccine. The table came from immunoSEQ multiplex PCR; TCRdb's copy has only in-frame clones and leaves some out. The sample shows about 140,000 clones, more than 70% of them seen only once. The sample consisted of peripheral blood, taken 28 days after the second AZD1222 dose. Receptors originate from an adult who received the AZD1222 COVID-19 vaccine.

V usage is TRBV18 and J usage is TRBJ1-1; D uncertain. The CDR3 loop spans 16 amino acids. V was pared by 0 bases and J by 5 bases, with 16 bases between. CDR1 KGHSH and CDR2 LQKENI come from the germline V gene. CDR3 DNA sequence: TGTGCCAGCTCACCACCGTCCACCTCATCGGGGACTGAAGCTTTCTTT. This codes for CASSPPSTSSGTEAFF.

The DNA for the CDR3 is TGTGCCAGCAGACGGCGGGGGACGGAGACCTACGAGCAGTACTTC. Translation: CASRRRGTETYEQYF. The V gene is TRBV28, the J gene TRBJ2-7; TRBD2 matches 7 bases. In germline, CDR1 is MDHEN, CDR2 SYDVKM. The V gene end was trimmed by 6 bases and the J gene end by 2 bases; junction bases not matched to a gene: 10. CDR3 length: 15 amino acids.

The chain carries TRBV27 and TRBJ1-1; D is unclear. The ends were cut back, 2 bases at V and 0 bases at J, with 7 bases in the middle. CDR1 is MNHEY and CDR2 is SMNVEV in the germline V gene (reference sequence). The CDR3 contains 14 residues. As DNA, the CDR3 is TGTGCCAGCAGTTTAGCGGGATTGAACACTGAAGCTTTCTTT. Its protein product is CASSLAGLNTEAFF.

V is TRBV20-1 and J is TRBJ2-6, with D perhaps TRBD1 (5 bases). The CDR3 extends over 15 amino acids. CDR1 is DFQATT, CDR2 SNEGSKA, per germline (reference sequence). Trimming pared 3 bases from V and 0 bases from J, leaving 9 bases between. CDR3 amino acids: CSASPDSSGANVLTF. The CDR3 region has the DNA TGCAGTGCTAGTCCCGACAGCTCTGGGGCCAACGTCCTGACTTTC.

V gene TRBV30 combines with J gene TRBJ1-2; 7 positions agree with TRBD1. CDR3 length: 16 residues. V shed 4 bases and J 0 bases; nucleotides not matched to a gene: 11. Germline V gene lookup returns CDR1 GTSNPN and CDR2 SVGIG (reference sequence). The CDR3: CAWNMPRQGANYGYTF. The CDR3 nucleotides are TGTGCCTGGAATATGCCTCGACAGGGAGCTAACTATGGCTACACCTTC.

J is TRBJ2-1 and V is TRBV5-1; 8 bases agree with TRBD1. Germline CDR1 and CDR2: SGHRS and YFSETQ. This CDR3 contains 12 residues. With V trimmed by 4 bases and J by 10 bases, 4 bases remained unmatched. CDR3 in DNA: TGCGCCAGCAGCACAACAGGGGGGGAGCAGTTCTTC. Protein product: CASSTTGGEQFF.

V gene TRBV4-3 combines with J gene TRBJ2-7; possible D gene TRBD1, 6 bases. CDR3 length: 14 residues. V lost 5 bases and J lost 7, with 18 bases in between. Germline CDR1 reads LGHNA; CDR2 reads YSLEER. CDR3: CASSWSPDQGEQYF. The CDR3 DNA sequence: TGCGCCAGCAGCTGGTCCCCGGACCAGGGGGAGCAGTACTTC.

V is TRBV19 and J is TRBJ1-4, with 7 bases fitting TRBD1. The junction had 7 bases not matched to a gene; V was cut back by 6 bases and J by 6 bases. The germline V gene has CDR1 LNHDA and CDR2 SQIVND (reference sequence). This CDR3 is built from 14 residues. CDR3 nucleotides: TGTGCCAGTAGAAGGGGGCTCCAGCATGAAAAACTGTTTTTT. It translates to CASRRGLQHEKLFF.

As for this clone: The junction does not match germline at one end; this may be a read error. This chain uses TRBV23-1 with TRBJ2-7; a weak D match, TRBD2 (5 bases). TRBV23-1 is assigned to the ORF class and has an uncertain function. The CDR3 runs to 16 residues. DNA for the CDR3: TGCGCCAGCTTTCGGGGAACGGGCGGGTCCTCCTGCGAGCAGTACTTC. It specifies CASFRGTGGSSCEQYF.

The V call is TRBV21-1, the J call TRBJ1-1; the D call of TRBD1 is as the table states it, not checked on the DNA. TRBV21-1 is a known pseudogene. This CDR3 contains 15 residues. The CDR3 region has the DNA TGTGCCAGCAACCTCGTGGACAGGATGAACACTGAAGCTTTCTTT. This codes for CASNLVDRMNTEAFF.

This chain uses TRBV4-1 with TRBJ2-1, with TRBD1 matching 7 bases. The CDR3 runs 16 residues. V shed 1 base, J shed 3 bases, and the junction held 6 bases outside the gene matches. CDR1 MGHRA and CDR2 YSYEKL come from the germline V gene. CDR3 in amino acids: CASSQGVGGYYNEQFF. The CDR3 DNA follows: TGCGCCAGCAGCCAAGGAGTAGGGGGCTACTACAATGAGCAGTTCTTC.

This clone was picked up one time. The chain joins TRBV28 to TRBJ2-1, with TRBD2 as a possible D gene (5 bases). Germline lookup yields CDR1 MDHEN and CDR2 SYDVKM. V lost 6 bases and J lost 2, with 23 bases in between. This CDR3 comprises 18 residues. Here the CDR3 reads CASRNSGIQPFTYNEQFF. As DNA, the CDR3 is TGTGCCAGCAGAAACTCGGGGATCCAACCCTTTACCTACAATGAGCAGTTCTTC.

This sequence joins TRBV28 and TRBJ2-7; maybe TRBD2 (5 bases). CDR3 length: 14 amino acids. Germline values: CDR1 MDHEN, CDR2 SYDVKM. Trimming shortened V by 2 bases and J by 12 bases, and 20 bases separated the two germline ends. The CDR3 nucleotides are TGTGCCAGCAGTTTAAGTGCCCTCATCGGGAAGACGTACTTC. Its translation: CASSLSALIGKTYF.

The V and J genes are TRBV9 and TRBJ1-2, with a weak D call TRBD1 (5 bases). The CDR3 is made up of 14 amino acids. Trimming removed 3 bases from V and 3 bases from J, with 12 bases in between. Germline-derived CDR1 and CDR2 are SGDLS and YYNGEE. DNA of the CDR3: TGTGCCAGCAGCGCCCAGGGTATCGACTATGGCTACACCTTC. Its protein product is CASSAQGIDYGYTF. The entire variable domain, with the rest obtained from reference TRBV9 and TRBJ1-2, is as follows: DSGVTQTPKHLITATGQRVTLRCSPRSGDLSVYWYQQSLDQGLQFLIQYYNGEERAKGNILERFSAQQFPDLHSELNLSSLELGDSALYFCASSAQGIDYGYTFGSGTRLTVV.

The rearrangement links TRBV11-2 to TRBJ2-1; D ambiguous. V was trimmed by 1 base and J by 4 bases, leaving 5 bases between them. Germline values: CDR1 SGHAT, CDR2 FQNNGV. The CDR3 runs to 13 residues. In DNA, the CDR3 is TGTGCCAGCAGCTTAGGAGTTTACAATGAGCAGTTCTTC. Translated, it gives CASSLGVYNEQFF. The entire variable domain, with the rest obtained from reference TRBV11-2 and TRBJ2-1, is as follows: EAGVAQSPRYKIIEKRQSVAFWCNPISGHATLYWYQQILGQGPKLLIQFQNNGVVDDSQLPKDRFSAERLKGVDSTLKIQPAKLEDSAVYLCASSLGVYNEQFFGPGTRLTVL.

V is TRBV29-1 and J is TRBJ1-2, with D perhaps TRBD1 (6 bases). This CDR3 comprises 13 residues. Looked up from germline, CDR1 is SQVTM and CDR2 is ANQGSEA. V lost 1 base and J lost 5, with 11 bases in between. The CDR3 DNA sequence: TGCAGCGTTGAAGTGGGGGCAGGTTATGGCTACACCTTC. Translating it yields CSVEVGAGYGYTF.

This chain links TRBV7-6 with TRBJ2-7; TRBD2 aligns across 13 bases. Germline CDR1 is SGHVS and CDR2 is FNYEAQ. The CDR3 is made up of 17 amino acids. Trimming at V came to 2 bases and at J to 7 bases, leaving 11 bases not matched to a gene. CDR3 residues: CASSLRGRTSGRGEQYF. CDR3 DNA: TGTGCCAGCAGCTTAAGGGGGAGGACTAGCGGGAGAGGAGAGCAGTACTTC.

This clone turned up a few times. The chain joins TRBV18 to TRBJ1-6; D uncertain. CDR3 length: 13 amino acids. Germline V gene lookup returns CDR1 KGHSH and CDR2 LQKENI. V was trimmed by 3 bases and J by 7 bases, leaving 7 bases between them. DNA of the CDR3: TGTGCCAGCTCACCGTCGGAGAATTCACCCCTCCACTTT. Translation: CASSPSENSPLHF.

The chain is built from TRBV6-5 and TRBJ1-2, with a possible D match to TRBD1 (5 bases). V was shortened by 2 bases and J by 8 bases, with 15 bases between the two germline ends. Germline V gene sequence: CDR1 MNHEY, CDR2 SVGAGI. This CDR3 region has 14 residues. The CDR3 region is CASSYQGGSGGYTF. CDR3 coding DNA: TGTGCCAGCAGTTACCAGGGAGGCTCAGGGGGCTACACCTTC.

This clone was seen a handful of times. The rearrangement uses TRBV5-1 and TRBJ1-3; D possibly corresponds to TRBD1 (5 bases). The V gene lost 3 bases and the J gene lost 2 bases, with 15 bases spanning the gap. This CDR3 spans 16 amino acids. Germline lookup yields CDR1 SGHRS and CDR2 YFSETQ. The CDR3 nucleotides read TGCGCCAGCAGCTGGGGCCAAGCGGGAACTGGAAACACCATATATTTT. Protein product: CASSWGQAGTGNTIYF.

The chain recombines TRBV12-3 or TRBV12-4 with TRBJ2-3; 10 bases are shared with TRBD1. Trimming at V came to 10 bases and at J to 5 bases, leaving 6 bases not matched to a gene. The CDR3 sequence is 13 residues long. The CDR3 DNA sequence: TGTGCCACCCGACAGGGGGCTGGAGATACGCAGTATTTT. It encodes CATRQGAGDTQYF.

V and J are TRBV27 and TRBJ2-7; D unresolved. Germline values: CDR1 MNHEY, CDR2 SMNVEV (reference sequence). The CDR3 runs to 15 residues. V gave up 6 bases and J gave up 2 bases, with 17 bases separating them. CDR3 sequence reads: CASSSRNRAPYEQYF. In DNA form, the CDR3 reads TGTGCCAGCAGCTCAAGAAATCGGGCCCCCTACGAGCAGTACTTC.

The chain couples TRBV6-5 to TRBJ1-3; no reliable D call. Germline-derived CDR1 and CDR2 are MNHEY and SVGAGI. Trimming stripped 5 bases from V and 4 bases from J, with 12 bases between. The CDR3 consists of 14 residues. CDR3 nucleotides: TGTGCCAGCAGTCTAGATACTTGGGGAAACACCATATATTTT. It translates to CASSLDTWGNTIYF.

The rearrangement joins TRBV6-5 to TRBJ2-7, with 9 bases identical to TRBD2. This CDR3 contains 14 residues. Germline V gene lookup returns CDR1 MNHEY and CDR2 SVGAGI. With V trimmed by 6 bases and J by 1 base, 4 bases remained unmatched. The CDR3: CASRAGGRSYEQYF. CDR3 nucleotide sequence: TGTGCCAGCAGGGCGGGAGGGAGGTCCTACGAGCAGTACTTC.

The gene calls are TRBV10-2 and TRBJ1-1; unclear D gene. CDR1 WSHSY and CDR2 SAAADI come from the germline V gene. This CDR3 contains 16 residues. The germline V and J ends were trimmed by 3 bases and 0 bases, with 14 bases remaining between them. The CDR3 DNA reads TGCGCCAGCAGTGATTTTCGCGGAAGCTTGAACACTGAAGCTTTCTTT. It specifies CASSDFRGSLNTEAFF.

The chain joins TRBV30 to TRBJ2-7; the match to TRBD2 covers 10 bases. The V and J ends lost 3 bases and 4 bases, in that order; junction bases with no gene match: 6. The germline CDR1 and CDR2 sequences are GTSNPN and SVGIG (reference sequence). CDR3 size: 14 residues. CDR3 residues: CAWRTSGEPYEQYF. The CDR3 DNA reads TGTGCCTGGAGAACTAGCGGGGAACCTTACGAGCAGTACTTC.

This clone showed up just once. The chain combines TRBV28 with TRBJ1-6; 9 positions agree with TRBD1. Unmatched junction bases numbered 8, after V lost 4 bases and J lost 10 bases. Germline V gene lookup returns CDR1 MDHEN and CDR2 SYDVKM. The CDR3 is 15 residues long. The CDR3 DNA reads as TGTGCCAGCAGTTCCTACGGGACAGGGAACTCACCCCTCCACTTT. Translated, it gives CASSSYGTGNSPLHF.

The V call is TRBV5-1, the J call TRBJ2-1; D may be TRBD2 (5 bases). This CDR3 has 14 amino acids. The V gene's germline CDR1 is SGHRS and CDR2 YFSETQ. Deletions cut 0 bases from V and 8 bases from J, with 12 bases between. DNA of the CDR3: TGCGCCAGCAGCTTGGACCCTTCTAGCCATGAGCAGTTCTTC. It translates to CASSLDPSSHEQFF.

V gene TRBV7-2 combines with J gene TRBJ2-5, with 12 nucleotides matching TRBD2. Germline CDR1 reads SGHTA; CDR2 reads FQGNSA. This CDR3 has 15 amino acids. With V trimmed by 4 bases and J by 2 bases, 2 bases remained unmatched. The CDR3 protein is CASSSGLAGQETQYF. The DNA for the CDR3 is TGTGCCAGCAGCTCAGGACTAGCGGGGCAAGAGACCCAGTACTTC. The entire variable domain, with the rest obtained from reference TRBV7-2 and TRBJ2-5, is as follows: GAGVSQSPSNKVTEKGKDVELRCDPISGHTALYWYRQSLGQGLEFLIYFQGNSAPDKSGLPSDRFSAERTGGSVSTLTIQRTQQEDSAVYLCASSSGLAGQETQYFGPGTRLLVL.

The chain combines TRBV28 with TRBJ1-2; D call uncertain. The CDR3 covers 12 residues. Per the germline V gene, CDR1 is MDHEN and CDR2 is SYDVKM. V was shortened by 6 bases and J by 8 bases, with 13 bases between the two germline ends. CDR3: CASSQYYFGYTF. CDR3 DNA sequence: TGTGCCAGCAGCCAGTACTATTTCGGCTACACCTTC.

CDR3 protein: CASRGQGEKLFF. The CDR3 DNA sequence: TGTGCCAGCAGGGGACAGGGGGAAAAACTGTTTTTT. V usage is TRBV27 and J usage is TRBJ1-4, with 10 bases aligning to TRBD1. J gave up 8 bases and V 6 bases, and 0 bases lay outside the gene matches. This CDR3 region has 12 residues. CDR1 MNHEY and CDR2 SMNVEV come from the germline V gene (reference sequence).

The chain's CDR3 is CASSGEVYEQYF. CDR3 DNA: TGTGCCAGCAGTGGGGAGGTCTACGAGCAGTACTTC. This chain connects TRBV12-3 or TRBV12-4 to TRBJ2-7; a possible D gene is TRBD2 (6 bases). V lost 5 bases, J lost 3 bases, and 8 bases lay in between. CDR3 size: 12 residues.